This TCR beta chain comes out of a study of cytomegalovirus exposure and HLA in healthy donors. Only a few counts were recorded for this clone. The PCR had 60 Vbeta and 13 Jbeta primers. Repertoires were generated with immunoSEQ multiplex PCR, while TCRdb's copy carries only in-frame clones and drops some. This sample carries about 120,000 clones, approximately 66% of them seen once, and the ten largest clones take about 8.3%. The CDR3 loop spans 16 amino acids. Germline CDR1 is SGHTA and CDR2 is FQGNSA. Germline trimming cut 0 bases from V and 6 bases from J; bases unmatched to any gene: 7. Sequenced input: PBMCs. This TCR was sampled from a woman in her forties in good health and CMV-seropositive. The V call is TRBV7-2, the J call TRBJ2-3; TRBD2 matches at 9 bases. The CDR3 DNA follows: TGTGCCAGCAGCTTAGCCGGGACTAGCCTTGGGGATACGCAGTATTTT. Its protein is CASSLAGTSLGDTQYF.